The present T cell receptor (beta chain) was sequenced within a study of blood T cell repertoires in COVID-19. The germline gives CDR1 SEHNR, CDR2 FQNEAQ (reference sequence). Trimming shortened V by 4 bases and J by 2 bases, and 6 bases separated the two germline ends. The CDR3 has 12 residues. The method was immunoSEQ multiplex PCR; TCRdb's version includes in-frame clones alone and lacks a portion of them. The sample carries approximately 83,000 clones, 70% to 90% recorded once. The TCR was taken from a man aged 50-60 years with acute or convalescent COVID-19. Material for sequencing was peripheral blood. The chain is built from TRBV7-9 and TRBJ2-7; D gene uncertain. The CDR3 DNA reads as TGTGCCAGCAGCTCTTATACCTACGAGCAGTACTTC. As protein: CASSSYTYEQYF.